This T cell receptor (beta chain) is from a study of Tregs in tolerant kidney transplant recipients (dated by TCRdb to between 2018 and 2020). The study in broad terms: Transplants used related donors with nonmyeloablative bone marrow transplantation; mixed chimerism was transient in the human trials. The study applied TCRbeta sequencing to find donor-specific regulatory T cells before combined kidney and bone marrow transplantation and then followed those same cells after transplant.

After removal of 0 bases from V and 7 bases from J, the junction retains 5 bases not matched to a gene. The germline V gene (reference sequence) supplies CDR1 GTSNPN and CDR2 SVGIG. From cysteine to phenylalanine, the CDR3 is 15 amino acids long. The CDR3 was read in part: 36 bases, with the frame set at base 1. The research as a whole found: Because the study included only a small number of patients, the results must be confirmed in larger populations and under other immunosuppression protocols. Expanding Tregs with activated donor B cells appeared to identify the most biologically relevant and donor-specific TCRbeta repertoire. Because the PCR primers were changed over time for some patients, nucleotide-level comparison could not be performed across the samples from those patients. Donor-specific Treg expansion exceeded global Treg expansion in tolerant patients, suggesting antigen-driven rather than nonspecific expansion. Biological reproducibility was not examined directly, but technical replication error appeared to be minimal.

For TCRbeta CDR3 sequencing, genomic DNA from the sorted cells was extracted using the QIAGEN DNeasy Blood and Tissue Kit. High-throughput TCRbeta CDR3 sequencing was carried out commercially through immunoSEQ, with PCR amplification with bias correction and internal controls included. Per the source publication's procedure: Unique productive TCRbeta sequences were defined by CDR3 nucleotide sequence when primers matched and otherwise by CDR3 amino acid sequence together with Vbeta and Jbeta genes. To correct for sorting error, sequences found in more than one sorted population at a frequency ratio of 2:1 or less were discarded, and the remaining shared sequences were assigned to the population with the higher frequency. Donor-reactive sequences were defined as at least 5-fold expanded in CFSE-low cells versus unstimulated cells, with frequency of at least 0.01% in CFSE-low cells. Repertoire divergence was quantified by Jensen-Shannon divergence calculated from the top 100 TCRbeta sequences ranked by frequency. For samples with multiple sequencing runs, sorting error was corrected separately for each run before the runs were pooled. The immuneACCESS repertoire file appears here via TCRdb, limited to in-frame rearrangements. These files lack a portion of the clones; in checked studies, under half of the deficit traces to unresolved V genes, and the cause of the others is not known. V, J and clone size are taken as reported in that table, and D and trimming were inferred from the DNA itself. The sample's table lists a count of 30,000 or so clones. Of the sample, approximately 15% falls within the top ten clones.

Note on this clone: Its antigen specificity is not known. The read stops 3 residues short of the end of the CDR3; the missing end is completed from the germline J gene.

The label giving this sample's time point can be read as: blood sample drawn before combined kidney and bone marrow transplant. Thawed PBMCs were FACS-sorted into unstimulated Tregs (CD4+CD25+CD127-), CD4+ non-Tregs (CD4+CD25-), CD4 cells and CD8 cells. A few combined kidney and bone marrow transplant recipients from the ITN036ST trial were included as patients, and samples were available only from these trial subjects. Healthy control blood was processed by Ficoll density gradient to PBMCs and cryopreserved; patient PBMCs were collected before and after transplant. The input for sequencing was CD8+ T cells from blood, taken before the transplant. The chain employs TRBV30 and TRBJ2-1; 11 central bases correspond to TRBD2. The origin of this receptor is a human donor who received a combined kidney and bone marrow transplant. The CDR3 DNA, read in part, is TGTGCCTGGAGTGTAATAGCGGGAGGGGGGAATGAG. This gives the protein CAWSVIAGGGNE. The whole CDR3 protein is CAWSVIAGGGNEQFF.